This T cell receptor (beta chain) was found in a study of spatial heterogeneity in lung cancer. The time point denotes: sample taken at primary tumor resection. Without sorting, whole RNA was sequenced from tumor, nontumor lung or frozen PBMC. This clonotype was seen many times. TCR cDNA molecules were tagged individually, and each one carried a unique molecular identifier. Via MiXCR, TCRdb re-called the 5' RACE reads, giving one row per CDR3 protein. The repertoire holds 40,000 to 45,000 distinct CDR3 sequences, with under 7.5% as singletons. The source of this sequence is a female donor with early-stage non-small cell lung cancer. The sample was PBMCs, taken at surgery.

CDR3 DNA sequence: TGCGCCAGTCGAAGGGCTAGCGGGAGACTCCAAGAGACCCAGTACTTC. Translated: CASRRASGRLQETQYF. This sequence joins TRBV4-1 and TRBJ2-5, with 10 bases matching TRBD2. The CDR3 contains 16 residues. The J segment lost 1 base and the V segment lost 9 bases, leaving 11 bases of the junction unmatched. Germline assignment: CDR1 MGHRA and CDR2 YSYEKL.